The rows below give T cell receptor beta chains drawn from one sample of a study of yellow fever vaccine responses in identical twins. TCRdb called the RT-PCR reads again in MiXCR, with one record for every CDR3 protein. The data show 2,000 to 2,500 distinct CDR3 sequences, with roughly 32% seen just once and about 7% held by the top ten. Source: T cells from blood (PBMCs), unsorted or a sorted subset (not recorded which), taken before or after yellow fever vaccination (not recorded which). These receptors were taken from a woman aged 18-30 years who received the yellow fever vaccine. CDR3s include the opening cysteine and the closing phenylalanine or tryptophan. Each record gives: D gene, J gene, V gene, clone size, CDR3 DNA, CDR3 protein. The D gene is left open where the match is weak. Clone size is shown for a subset of rows, as once, few, many or a class of expanded clone.

d_call: TRBD2; j_call: TRBJ2-7; v_call: TRBV2; clone_size: .; cdr3_nt: TGTGCCAGCAGTGAAGAAAGCGGGGGGGTGGAGCAGTACTTC; cdr3_aa: CASSEESGGVEQYF
d_call: .; j_call: TRBJ1-2; v_call: TRBV30; clone_size: .; cdr3_nt: TGTGCCTGGGCGCCGGGACACATCTATGGCTACACCTTC; cdr3_aa: CAWAPGHIYGYTF
d_call: TRBD1; j_call: TRBJ2-7; v_call: TRBV28; clone_size: few; cdr3_nt: TGTGCCAGCAGTCCAGGGGACAGGGTCTACGAGCAGTACTTC; cdr3_aa: CASSPGDRVYEQYF
d_call: .; j_call: TRBJ1-6; v_call: TRBV11-3; clone_size: .; cdr3_nt: TGTGCCAGCAGCTTAGATCGGTATTCACCCCTCCACTTT; cdr3_aa: CASSLDRYSPLHF
d_call: .; j_call: TRBJ2-1; v_call: TRBV4-2; clone_size: once; cdr3_nt: TGTGCCAGCAGCCAATCGGTCGGAGAGTACAATGAGCAGTTCTTC; cdr3_aa: CASSQSVGEYNEQFF
d_call: TRBD1; j_call: TRBJ2-6; v_call: TRBV4-3; clone_size: .; cdr3_nt: TGCGCCAGCAGCCAAGGGGACAGTTTCTCTGGGGCCAACGTCCTGACTTTC; cdr3_aa: CASSQGDSFSGANVLTF
d_call: .; j_call: TRBJ1-5; v_call: TRBV13; clone_size: few; cdr3_nt: TGTGCCAGCAGCCCCTCAAAGGGGAATCAGCCCCAGCATTTT; cdr3_aa: CASSPSKGNQPQHF
d_call: .; j_call: TRBJ2-3; v_call: TRBV20-1; clone_size: .; cdr3_nt: TGCAGTGCTAGAGCCCTGAACACAGATACGCAGTATTTT; cdr3_aa: CSARALNTDTQYF
d_call: TRBD1; j_call: TRBJ1-5; v_call: TRBV20-1; clone_size: .; cdr3_nt: TGCAGTGCTAGAGAGCCGACAGGGCGCAATCAGCCCCAGCATTTT; cdr3_aa: CSAREPTGRNQPQHF
d_call: .; j_call: TRBJ2-5; v_call: TRBV11-1; clone_size: .; cdr3_nt: TGTGCCAGCAGCCGAGACGGGGTTCAGGAGACCCAGTACTTC; cdr3_aa: CASSRDGVQETQYF
d_call: .; j_call: TRBJ2-6; v_call: TRBV24-1; clone_size: once; cdr3_nt: TGTGCCACCAGCGGCTCTGGGGCCAACGTCCTGACTTTC; cdr3_aa: CATSGSGANVLTF
d_call: .; j_call: TRBJ2-5; v_call: TRBV13; clone_size: few; cdr3_nt: TGTGCCAGCAGCACAACTAGGGTCGATGGGACCCAGTACTTC; cdr3_aa: CASSTTRVDGTQYF
d_call: .; j_call: TRBJ2-1; v_call: TRBV4-1; clone_size: .; cdr3_nt: TGCGCCAGCAGCCAAGTGTTTGGGGGAGGGCCGGGACAGAATGAGCAGTTCTTC; cdr3_aa: CASSQVFGGGPGQNEQFF
d_call: TRBD2; j_call: TRBJ2-5; v_call: TRBV11-1; clone_size: .; cdr3_nt: TGTGCCAGCAGCCCAACTAGCGGGTCGGTGCCCCAGTACTTC; cdr3_aa: CASSPTSGSVPQYF
d_call: .; j_call: TRBJ2-3; v_call: TRBV15; clone_size: .; cdr3_nt: TGTGCCACCAGCAGAGATCGTGGTTCTACGCAGTATTTT; cdr3_aa: CATSRDRGSTQYF
d_call: .; j_call: TRBJ2-2; v_call: TRBV4-2; clone_size: .; cdr3_nt: TGTGCCAGCAATACGGGACTTCGGGACACCGGGGAGCTGTTTTTT; cdr3_aa: CASNTGLRDTGELFF
d_call: .; j_call: TRBJ2-5; v_call: TRBV4-1; clone_size: few; cdr3_nt: TGCGCCAGCAGCCACGAGGGACAGCCGGGAGGAGAGACCCAGTACTTC; cdr3_aa: CASSHEGQPGGETQYF
d_call: .; j_call: TRBJ1-2; v_call: TRBV11-1; clone_size: few; cdr3_nt: TGTGCCAGCAGTTCCACCGTGGGGGGCTATGGCTACACCTTC; cdr3_aa: CASSSTVGGYGYTF
d_call: TRBD2; j_call: TRBJ2-3; v_call: TRBV28; clone_size: few; cdr3_nt: TGTGCCAGCAGTAAAAACCTAGCGGGCAATACGCAGTATTTT; cdr3_aa: CASSKNLAGNTQYF
d_call: .; j_call: TRBJ1-2; v_call: TRBV11-3; clone_size: few; cdr3_nt: TGTGCCAGCAGCTCTACGACCCCCCGCTATGGCTACACCTTC; cdr3_aa: CASSSTTPRYGYTF
d_call: .; j_call: TRBJ1-1; v_call: TRBV7-2; clone_size: large; cdr3_nt: TGTGCCAGCAGCCTAAGTCGGGTTGCTGAAGCTTTCTTT; cdr3_aa: CASSLSRVAEAFF
d_call: .; j_call: TRBJ2-3; v_call: TRBV7-2; clone_size: few; cdr3_nt: TGTGCCAGCAGCTTAGCACGGGGGGCTAGCACAGATACGCAGTATTTT; cdr3_aa: CASSLARGASTDTQYF
d_call: .; j_call: TRBJ2-1; v_call: TRBV4-2; clone_size: .; cdr3_nt: TGTGCCAGCAGCCAAGATAGGGGCGTAGGGGGGGAGGCGCAGTTCTTC; cdr3_aa: CASSQDRGVGGEAQFF
d_call: TRBD2; j_call: TRBJ2-1; v_call: TRBV5-1; clone_size: few; cdr3_nt: TGCGCCAGCAGCGTCCTAGCGGGAGACTTGAATGAGCAGTTCTTC; cdr3_aa: CASSVLAGDLNEQFF
d_call: TRBD1; j_call: TRBJ2-4; v_call: TRBV2; clone_size: .; cdr3_nt: TGTGCCAGCAGTGAAACAGGGGTGGTCAAAAACATTCAGTACTTC; cdr3_aa: CASSETGVVKNIQYF
d_call: .; j_call: TRBJ2-7; v_call: TRBV20-1; clone_size: .; cdr3_nt: TGCAGTGCCGTCTCAGGGAAAACAAGCTCCTACGAGCAGTACTTC; cdr3_aa: CSAVSGKTSSYEQYF
d_call: TRBD2; j_call: TRBJ2-5; v_call: TRBV29-1; clone_size: few; cdr3_nt: TGCAGCGGGACTAGCGGGCCAGAGACCCAGTACTTC; cdr3_aa: CSGTSGPETQYF
d_call: .; j_call: TRBJ2-3; v_call: TRBV27; clone_size: .; cdr3_nt: TGTGCCAGCCGTGGGCCCCTTGGGCTAGATACGCAGTATTTT; cdr3_aa: CASRGPLGLDTQYF
d_call: .; j_call: TRBJ2-3; v_call: TRBV9; clone_size: few; cdr3_nt: TGTGCCAGCAGCGTAGAGAGTAGCGGCTACACAGATACGCAGTATTTT; cdr3_aa: CASSVESSGYTDTQYF
d_call: .; j_call: TRBJ2-1; v_call: TRBV4-3; clone_size: .; cdr3_nt: TGCGCCAGCAGCCAAGTTAATCAGCGACCCGTTAATGAGCAGTTCTTC; cdr3_aa: CASSQVNQRPVNEQFF
d_call: .; j_call: TRBJ2-7; v_call: TRBV7-8; clone_size: .; cdr3_nt: TGTGCCAGCAGCTTCGGCCAACACTACGAGCAGTACTTC; cdr3_aa: CASSFGQHYEQYF
d_call: .; j_call: TRBJ2-3; v_call: TRBV19; clone_size: .; cdr3_nt: TGTGCCAGTAGAAGCGGCCTTGAATTAGATACGCAGTATTTT; cdr3_aa: CASRSGLELDTQYF
d_call: TRBD2; j_call: TRBJ2-3; v_call: TRBV6-2/TRBV6-3; clone_size: .; cdr3_nt: TGTGCCAGCAGTTTGACTAGCGGGAGCACAGATACGCAGTATTTT; cdr3_aa: CASSLTSGSTDTQYF
d_call: TRBD1; j_call: TRBJ1-1; v_call: TRBV11-1; clone_size: .; cdr3_nt: TGTGCCAGCAGCCCGACAGGGACCCACACTGAAGCTTTCTTT; cdr3_aa: CASSPTGTHTEAFF
d_call: .; j_call: TRBJ2-7; v_call: TRBV4-1; clone_size: large; cdr3_nt: TGCGCCAGCAGCCAAGGACAGCAACCCACCTACGAGCAGTACTTC; cdr3_aa: CASSQGQQPTYEQYF
d_call: .; j_call: TRBJ2-3; v_call: TRBV18; clone_size: .; cdr3_nt: TGTGCCAGCTCACCTATCTGGGTTGGCATCTCACAGGATACGCAGTATTTT; cdr3_aa: CASSPIWVGISQDTQYF
d_call: .; j_call: TRBJ1-4; v_call: TRBV13; clone_size: .; cdr3_nt: TGTGCCAGCACCCGGACGACGGGGGGAAAACTGTTTTTT; cdr3_aa: CASTRTTGGKLFF
d_call: .; j_call: TRBJ1-3; v_call: TRBV2; clone_size: .; cdr3_nt: TGTGCCAGCAGTGAAGCGCTGGGCACCATATATTTT; cdr3_aa: CASSEALGTIYF
d_call: TRBD1; j_call: TRBJ2-7; v_call: TRBV29-1; clone_size: once; cdr3_nt: TGCAGCGACTCGACAGGGGAGGCCTACGAGCAGTACTTC; cdr3_aa: CSDSTGEAYEQYF
d_call: .; j_call: TRBJ2-5; v_call: TRBV6-2/TRBV6-3; clone_size: .; cdr3_nt: TGTGCCAGCAGTTACTCGTTTGAGGCGGAGACCCAGTACTTC; cdr3_aa: CASSYSFEAETQYF